A single sample gave rise to the 27 T cell receptor beta chains below, sequenced in a study of blood T cells in healthy people across ages. A second PCR, run for about 7 to 11 cycles, used a sample-barcoded 5' primer plus a J-beta primer mix. In TCRdb, the 5' RACE reads were re-called with MiXCR into one record per CDR3 protein. The sample shows some 1.7 million distinct CDR3 sequences, about 30% of them seen only once. The sequenced sample was blood. The receptor set was obtained from a woman aged 30 to 39 in good health.

The rearrangement links TRBV29-1 to TRBJ1-2, with D tentatively TRBD1 (5 bases). There are 11 residues in the CDR3. Germline V gene data show CDR1 as SQVTM and CDR2 as ANQGSEA. V lost 7 bases, J lost 8 bases, and 14 bases lay in between. This chain's CDR3 is CSDRPGAGYTF. For the CDR3, the DNA is TGCAGCGACCGCCCCGGGGCCGGCTACACCTTC.

Comments on this clonotype: The junction departs from germline at one end; a sequencing error may be responsible. V and J are TRBV7-9 and TRBJ2-3; 11 positions match TRBD2. CDR1 and CDR2 (germline): SEHNR, FQNEAQ (reference sequence). CDR3 length: 15 amino acids. DNA of the CDR3: TGTGCCAGCAGCCCAGCTAGCGGGGGGACAGATACGCGGTATTTT. Translation: CASSPASGGTDTRYF.

This chain connects TRBV3-1 to TRBJ1-1; no clear D. CDR1 and CDR2 from the germline V gene are LGHDT and YNNKEL (reference sequence). The CDR3 spans 15 residues. V lost 2 bases and J lost 9, with 19 bases in between. The CDR3 protein is CASSQRERPSSKAFF. Here the CDR3 DNA reads TGTGCCAGCAGCCAAAGGGAGCGACCTTCAAGTAAAGCTTTCTTT.

The chain has TRBV11-3 and TRBJ1-6, with unresolved D. CDR3 size: 13 residues. From germline, CDR1 is SGHNT and CDR2 YENEEA. The V end lost 4 bases, the J end lost 9 bases, and 10 bases lay between the germline ends. The CDR3 coding sequence is TGTGCCAGCAGCTCCGGGTTGCGTTCACCCCTCCACTTT. This encodes CASSSGLRSPLHF. Combining the CDR3 with reference TRBV11-3 and TRBJ1-6 gives the whole variable domain EAGVVQSPRYKIIEKKQPVAFWCNPISGHNTLYWYLQNLGQGPELLIRYENEEAVDDSQLPKDRFSAERLKGVDSTLKIQPAELGDSAVYLCASSSGLRSPLHFGNGTRLTVT.

At least ten counts were recorded for this clonotype. V and J are TRBV3-1 and TRBJ2-7; D unclear. Trimming took off 3 bases at V and 9 bases at J, with 15 bases between the two ends. Germline values: CDR1 LGHDT, CDR2 YNNKEL (reference sequence). The CDR3 has 13 residues. CDR3 sequence: CASSQGNDFGQYF. CDR3 DNA: TGTGCCAGCAGCCAGGGGAACGATTTCGGGCAGTACTTC.

Turning to this clonotype: A read error is possible here, since a much larger clone lies one base away. The rearrangement uses TRBV19 and TRBJ2-7; D is tentatively TRBD1 or TRBD2 (5 bases each). V lost 10 bases to trimming and J lost 8 bases, with 21 bases between them. Germline V gene data show CDR1 as LNHDA and CDR2 as SQIVND (reference sequence). The CDR3 contains 13 residues. Written as DNA, the CDR3 is TGTGCCACCCGGGCAGGGTGGGGGTACAAGCAGTACTTC. Translation: CATRAGWGYKQYF.

This clonotype turned up a few times. The chain recombines TRBV6-2 or TRBV6-3 with TRBJ1-1, with D possibly matching TRBD1 (6 bases). The CDR3 has 14 amino acids. Trimming removed 5 bases from V and 8 bases from J, with 18 bases in between. CDR1 is MNHEY and CDR2 is SVGEGT in the germline V gene. CDR3 amino acids: CASSQLGQGPEAFF. As DNA, the CDR3 is TGTGCCAGCAGTCAATTGGGGCAGGGGCCCGAAGCTTTCTTT.

The sample holds a few counts of this clonotype. Relative to the germline gene, one junction end is altered; a read error may explain this. This chain links TRBV2 with TRBJ2-3; no firm D call. Germline values: CDR1 SNHLY, CDR2 FYNNEI. This CDR3 is built from 14 residues. The CDR3 sequence: CASSEPPSTDRQYF. For the CDR3, the DNA is TGTGCCAGCAGTGAACCCCCAAGCACAGATAGGCAGTATTTT.

This clonotype was seen a few times. One junction end disagrees with the germline gene, perhaps due to a read error. This chain connects TRBV28 to TRBJ2-5, with D possibly being TRBD2 (6 bases). Germline V gene data show CDR1 as MDHEN and CDR2 as SYDVKM. CDR3 length equals 15 residues. The CDR3 coding sequence is TGTGCCAGTAGTTTGGCGGGGCGGCTACAAGAGACCCAGTACTTC. Amino acids: CASSLAGRLQETQYF.

The chain couples TRBV6-5 to TRBJ2-5; 7 bases agree with TRBD2. The CDR3 spans 14 residues. In germline, CDR1 is MNHEY, CDR2 SVGAGI. The trim removed 4 bases at V and 4 bases at J, leaving 6 bases unmatched. The CDR3, as DNA: TGTGCCAGCAGTTCGGGGGGTATCGGAGAGACCCAGTACTTC. Translation: CASSSGGIGETQYF.

Note on this clonotype: It may be a read error: a sequence one base away is much more abundant. The chain is built from TRBV7-2 and TRBJ2-7; D ambiguous. The CDR3 runs to 15 residues. Trimming took 5 bases from V and 3 from J, leaving 17 bases between them. Germline assignment: CDR1 SGHTA and CDR2 FQGNSA. The DNA of the CDR3 is TGTGCCAGCAGCGTCCTTTACGGCACCCACTACGAGCAGTACTTC. Translated, it gives CASSVLYGTHYEQYF.

This clonotype was seen at least ten times. The rearrangement joins TRBV29-1 to TRBJ2-3, with TRBD2 as a possible D gene (6 bases). Germline CDR1 is SQVTM and CDR2 is ANQGSEA. The CDR3 totals 14 residues. The CDR3 reads CARGSSSAPDTQYF. The CDR3 DNA sequence: TGCGCCCGGGGGAGTTCTAGCGCCCCAGATACGCAGTATTTT.

In this sample, this clonotype turned up a few times. An end of the junction does not agree with germline; a read error may underlie this. This chain uses TRBV12-3 or TRBV12-4 with TRBJ2-3, with D perhaps TRBD1 (7 bases). This CDR3 has 14 amino acids. The CDR3 sequence is CASLNRGGTDAQYF. In DNA, the CDR3 is TGTGCCAGCCTAAACAGGGGAGGCACAGATGCGCAGTATTTT.

This clonotype was recorded many times. V usage is TRBV5-1 and J usage is TRBJ2-7; D is undetermined. This CDR3 is built from 13 residues. Trimming removed 4 bases from V and 5 bases from J, with 13 bases in between. Germline loops: CDR1 SGHRS, CDR2 YFSETQ. The CDR3 DNA sequence: TGCGCCAGCAGCCCGGGCGTATGGGACGAGCAGTACTTC. Its protein is CASSPGVWDEQYF.

In DNA form, the CDR3 reads TGTGCCAGCAGTTTGGGCGTTGGGTACCAAGAGACCCAGTACTTC. This translates into CASSLGVGYQETQYF. This chain connects TRBV12-3 or TRBV12-4 to TRBJ2-5; D not certain. The CDR3 contains 15 residues. V was cut by 3 bases and J by 0 bases, with 11 bases left in between.

The sample holds a few counts of this clonotype. The chain couples TRBV28 to TRBJ1-5; D gene uncertain. V lost 2 bases and J lost 6, with 11 bases in between. Germline loops: CDR1 MDHEN, CDR2 SYDVKM. The CDR3 sequence is 14 residues long. The CDR3 region is CASSLGQLGQPQHF. The DNA for the CDR3 is TGTGCCAGCAGTTTAGGTCAGCTCGGTCAGCCCCAGCATTTT.

This clonotype was counted between two and nine times. The V and J genes are TRBV7-2 and TRBJ2-7; D is possibly TRBD2 (6 bases). In germline, CDR1 is SGHTA, CDR2 FQGNSA. The CDR3 sequence is 15 residues long. The germline V and J ends were trimmed by 8 bases and 4 bases, with 21 bases remaining between them. As DNA, the CDR3 is TGTGCCAGCGGCCCCAACAGCGGGTACAGGTACGAGCAGTACTTC. Translation gives CASGPNSGYRYEQYF.

In this sample, this clonotype turned up many times. The gene calls are TRBV18 and TRBJ2-5, with no clear D. Looked up from germline, CDR1 is KGHSH and CDR2 is LQKENI. This CDR3 has 12 residues. Trimming took off 8 bases at V and 5 bases at J, with 12 bases between the two ends. The CDR3 DNA reads TGTGCCAGCAGCCCCCCCGGCGAGACCCAGTACTTC. Translation: CASSPPGETQYF.

Regarding this clonotype: The junction differs from germline at one of its ends, possibly a read error. The chain couples TRBV28 to TRBJ1-4; D not certain. From germline, CDR1 is MDHEN and CDR2 SYDVKM. The CDR3 extends over 15 amino acids. The CDR3 DNA is TGTGCCAGCAGTTCGGCCGCGGACCCAAATGAAAAACGGTTTTTT. This translates into CASSSAADPNEKRFF.

V and J are TRBV28 and TRBJ1-5; 9 positions agree with TRBD1. Germline lookup yields CDR1 MDHEN and CDR2 SYDVKM. Trimming removed 3 bases from V and 3 bases from J; junction bases left unmatched: 3. The CDR3 runs 15 residues. The DNA of the CDR3 is TGTGCCAGCAGTTTGGGACAGGGACCCAATCAGCCCCAGCATTTT. Its translation is CASSLGQGPNQPQHF.

This clonotype was recorded many times. The CDR3 DNA follows: TGTGCCAGCAGCTTTTCGGGGCAGAACACTGAAGCTTTCTTT. As protein: CASSFSGQNTEAFF. The rearrangement joins TRBV7-2 to TRBJ1-1; D possibly corresponds to TRBD1 (5 bases). V shed 3 bases and J shed 1 base, with 9 bases lying between them. CDR3 length: 14 amino acids. Germline V lookup: CDR1 SGHTA, CDR2 FQGNSA. The full variable domain, rest sourced from reference TRBV7-2 and TRBJ1-1, is GAGVSQSPSNKVTEKGKDVELRCDPISGHTALYWYRQSLGQGLEFLIYFQGNSAPDKSGLPSDRFSAERTGGSVSTLTIQRTQQEDSAVYLCASSFSGQNTEAFFGQGTRLTVV.

A word on this clonotype: Only one base separates this from a far larger clonotype, so it likely reflects a read error. The conserved phenylalanine or tryptophan normally closing the CDR3 is absent here, so this likely arose from a read error. CDR3 nucleotides: TGCGCCAGCAGCCAAGGACTAGCGGGGGACAATGAGCAGTTCGTC. Amino acids: CASSQGLAGDNEQFV. The gene calls are TRBV4-1 and TRBJ2-1; 12 bases line up with TRBD2. CDR3 size: 15 residues. The trim removed 1 base at V and 5 bases at J, leaving 0 bases unmatched. Germline V gene sequence: CDR1 MGHRA, CDR2 YSYEKL.

In this sample, this clonotype turned up a few times. This chain uses TRBV2 with TRBJ1-4; D gene unclear. This CDR3 is 15 amino acids long. V dropped 5 bases and J dropped 9 bases, with 19 bases sitting between them. Germline V gene sequence: CDR1 SNHLY, CDR2 FYNNEI. This CDR3 reads CASSQQLISRQKLFF. DNA of the CDR3: TGTGCCAGCAGTCAGCAACTCATTTCCAGGCAAAAACTGTTTTTT. The variable domain in full, completed from reference TRBV2 and TRBJ1-4, reads EPEVTQTPSHQVTQMGQEVILRCVPISNHLYFYWYRQILGQKVEFLVSFYNNEISEKSEIFDDQFSVERPDGSNFTLKIRSTKLEDSAMYFCASSQQLISRQKLFFGSGTQLSVL.

This clonotype was seen more than once but under ten times. V gene TRBV4-1 combines with J gene TRBJ1-5; D is perhaps TRBD1 (5 bases). The CDR3 loop spans 15 amino acids. The V end lost 1 base, the J end lost 7 bases, and 14 bases lay between the germline ends. CDR1 is MGHRA and CDR2 is YSYEKL in the germline V gene. CDR3 region: CASSQVAGDRQPQHF. CDR3 DNA: TGCGCCAGCAGCCAAGTTGCGGGGGATAGGCAGCCCCAGCATTTT.

The chain employs TRBV6-2 or TRBV6-3 and TRBJ2-1, with D possibly being TRBD2 (5 bases). Germline CDR1 is MNHEY and CDR2 is SVGEGT. This CDR3 has 14 residues. The V gene lost 7 bases and the J gene lost 8 bases, with 18 bases spanning the gap. The CDR3 sequence: CASTEAGALDEQFF. The CDR3 bases are TGTGCCAGCACCGAGGCGGGTGCCCTCGATGAGCAGTTCTTC.

The V gene is TRBV7-2, the J gene TRBJ2-4; 11 bases line up with TRBD2. The ends lost 2 bases at V and 13 bases at J; junction bases unmatched: 13. The CDR3 is 16 amino acids. Germline V CDR1 and CDR2: SGHTA, FQGNSA. In DNA, the CDR3 is TGTGCCAGCAGCTTACGGGGACTAGCGGACTACAATGAGCAGTACTTC. Amino acid sequence: CASSLRGLADYNEQYF.

The chain joins TRBV18 to TRBJ2-1, with 8 bases that match TRBD1. The CDR3 spans 13 residues. The junction had 2 bases not matched to a gene; V was cut back by 3 bases and J by 7 bases. From germline, CDR1 is KGHSH and CDR2 LQKENI. CDR3 DNA sequence: TGTGCCAGCTCACCGGGACAGGAGAATGAGCAGTTCTTC. Protein product: CASSPGQENEQFF.